The TCR beta chain described here comes from a study of breast tumors, draining lymph nodes, adjacent tissues. Study-level points and caveats: Luminal-like breast cancer showed significantly greater tumor-nontumor repertoire similarity than basal-like breast cancer did. Tumor TCR diversity was below lymph nodes but above nontumor tissue. Findings are consistent with lymph node origin and intratumoral expansion of most tumor T cells.

A word on this clonotype: Its antigen is currently unknown.

The CDR3 sequence is 15 residues long. Looked up from germline, CDR1 is LGHNA and CDR2 is YNFKEQ. V lost 7 bases, J lost 3 bases, and 19 bases lay in between. TCRdb re-derived calls from the multiplex PCR reads in MiXCR, one entry per CDR3 protein. The top ten hold about 3.7% of the sample, which has some 170,000 distinct CDR3 sequences, roughly a third seen once. Breast cancer patients provided tissue from their axillary draining lymph nodes. The receptor was isolated from a female donor with breast cancer. Some clones in this sample may be carry-over from other donors' samples. V is TRBV4-2 and J is TRBJ2-7; possibly TRBD2 for D (6 bases). Sequenced: axillary lymph node tissue. The CDR3 loop is CASTPVPRRGYEQYF. Here the CDR3 DNA reads TGTGCCAGCACCCCTGTCCCGCGGAGGGGCTACGAGCAGTACTTC.